This is a list of T cell receptor beta chains from one sample in a study of T cell changes during pregnancy in multiple sclerosis. Libraries were prepared by immunoSEQ multiplex PCR; TCRdb keeps only in-frame clonotypes and omits some of them. The top ten hold approximately 5.6% of the sample, which has some 45,000 clones, around 93% seen once. The material sequenced was CD8+ T cells from peripheral blood mononuclear cells, taken in the first trimester of pregnancy. The source of these receptors is a female donor with multiple sclerosis, enrolled in a pregnancy study. Both conserved end residues are part of each CDR3. The D gene is left open where the match is weak. Only some rows state a clone size, as once, few, many or a class for expanded clones.

v_call	d_call	clone_size	j_call	cdr3_nt	cdr3_aa
TRBV5-1	-	-	TRBJ2-3	TGCGCCAGCAGCCCCCCCGTCTCCGGTACAGATACGCAGTATTTT	CASSPPVSGTDTQYF
TRBV28	TRBD1	-	TRBJ2-5	TGTGCCAGCAATATCCGGGACAGGGGGGAGACCCAGTACTTC	CASNIRDRGETQYF
TRBV9	-	-	TRBJ2-5	TGTGCCAGCAGCCCCTTTCGGGGAGTCCCCCAAGAGACCCAGTACTTC	CASSPFRGVPQETQYF
TRBV27	-	-	TRBJ1-2	TGTGCCAGCAGTTTATCCAGGAACTATGGCTACACCTTC	CASSLSRNYGYTF
TRBV30	TRBD2	-	TRBJ2-7	TGTGCCTGGAGCCTCGGCCTAGCGGCCCCCTACGAGCAGTACTTC	CAWSLGLAAPYEQYF
TRBV27	TRBD2	-	TRBJ2-2	TGTGCCAGCAGTTATAGCGGGTTGGGCACCGGGGAGCTGTTTTTT	CASSYSGLGTGELFF
TRBV10-2	TRBD2	-	TRBJ2-3	TGCGCCAGCAGTTTTAGCGGGCCAATAGATACGCAGTATTTT	CASSFSGPIDTQYF
TRBV27	-	-	TRBJ1-3	TGTGCCAGCAGTGGATCACCCGGGTCGGGCACCATATATTTT	CASSGSPGSGTIYF
TRBV10-2	TRBD2	-	TRBJ2-7	TGCGCCAGCACAGGACTAGCGGGAGGCTACGAGCAGTACTTC	CASTGLAGGYEQYF
TRBV6-5	-	once	TRBJ1-2	TGTGCCAGCAGTCTGGGGGGTCCCCTCTATGGCTACACCTTC	CASSLGGPLYGYTF
TRBV10-3	TRBD2	-	TRBJ2-7	TGTGCCATCAGTGAGACTAGCGGGGGGAACTACGAGCAGTACTTC	CAISETSGGNYEQYF
TRBV6-5	-	-	TRBJ2-7	TGTGCCAGCGGCCAGGCGCCCTACGAGCAGTACTTC	CASGQAPYEQYF
TRBV19	TRBD2	-	TRBJ2-1	TGTGCCGGTGAGCGGGAGAGTGAGCAGTTCTTC	CAGERESEQFF
TRBV4-1	TRBD2	-	TRBJ2-7	TGCGCCAGCAGCCAAACCTTAGCGGGAACCTACGAGCAGTACTTC	CASSQTLAGTYEQYF
TRBV19	-	-	TRBJ2-5	TGTGCCAGTAGTACGTTGACAGGTGGGGAGACCCAGTACTTC	CASSTLTGGETQYF
TRBV13	-	-	TRBJ2-1	TGTGCCAGCAGCTTCTTGGGACTCGAAAATGAGCAGTTCTTC	CASSFLGLENEQFF
TRBV13	-	-	TRBJ1-1	TGTGCCAGCAAAACCCAGGGGTTGGACCCTGAAGCTTTCTTT	CASKTQGLDPEAFF
TRBV2	TRBD2	-	TRBJ2-1	TGTGCCAGCAGTGAAGAGAGACTAGCGCAGAGCTCCTACAATGAGCAGTTCTTC	CASSEERLAQSSYNEQFF
TRBV6-1	-	-	TRBJ2-7	TGTGCCAGCATTAGGGGAGGCGAGCAGTACTTC	CASIRGGEQYF
TRBV5-1	TRBD1	-	TRBJ1-1	TGCGCCAGCAGCCAACGGACAGGGGGCACTGAAGCTTTCTTT	CASSQRTGGTEAFF
TRBV13	-	once	TRBJ1-3	TGTGCCAGCAGCTCGGGGTTCTCTGGAAACACCATATATTTT	CASSSGFSGNTIYF
TRBV4-2	-	-	TRBJ2-1	TGTGCCAGCAGCCAAGAAGAGCGCGGAAGCTCCTACAATGAGCAGTTCTTC	CASSQEERGSSYNEQFF
TRBV6-5	-	-	TRBJ1-1	TGTGCCAGCAGTCACCGCGGGGTTATGAACACTGAAGCTTTCTTT	CASSHRGVMNTEAFF
TRBV9	-	-	TRBJ1-1	TGTGCCAGCAGCGTACCGGGAAACACTGAAGCTTTCTTT	CASSVPGNTEAFF
TRBV6-4	-	-	TRBJ1-5	TGTGCCAGCAGTGCCGGGACTGGGGGGAATCAGCCCCAGCATTTT	CASSAGTGGNQPQHF
TRBV19	TRBD1	-	TRBJ2-7	TGTGCCACAACGGGACAGGGCTACTACGAGCAGTACTTC	CATTGQGYYEQYF
TRBV5-4	TRBD1	-	TRBJ2-7	TGTGCCAGCAGCTTAAGGACAGGCTACGAGCAGTACTTC	CASSLRTGYEQYF
TRBV5-6	TRBD1	once	TRBJ2-5	TGTGCCAGCAGCTCATTATCGACAGGGTCAAGTAGTTTGGAATTCGGCCAGTACTTC	CASSSLSTGSSSLEFGQYF
TRBV6-5	TRBD1	-	TRBJ1-1	TGTGCCAGCAGCTACGGGACAGTCACTGAAGCTTTCTTT	CASSYGTVTEAFF
TRBV30	-	-	TRBJ1-5	TGTGCCTGGAGTACACAGGGAAGTGATCAGCCCCAGCATTTT	CAWSTQGSDQPQHF
TRBV7-3	-	-	TRBJ1-2	TGTGCCAGCAGCTCCGATACAGGATTAGGCGGCTACACCTTC	CASSSDTGLGGYTF
TRBV9	-	once	TRBJ2-1	TGTGCCAGCAGCGTAGTGGGGGGATTGGGCAATGAGCAGTTCTTC	CASSVVGGLGNEQFF
TRBV12-5	TRBD1	-	TRBJ2-3	TGTGCTAGTGGTTTGGGACAGGGGCTCGTCACAGATACGCAGTATTTT	CASGLGQGLVTDTQYF
TRBV9	TRBD2	-	TRBJ2-1	TGTGCCAGCAGCCTCCTGGGGACTAGCGGGAGGAGGAATGAGCAGTTCTTC	CASSLLGTSGRRNEQFF
TRBV9	-	-	TRBJ2-1	TGTGCCAGCAACAATCCAATCATGCGGAATGAGCAGTTCTTC	CASNNPIMRNEQFF
TRBV6-5	-	-	TRBJ2-1	TGTGCCAGCAGTTACGACAGTTACAATGAGCAGTTCTTC	CASSYDSYNEQFF
TRBV5-1	-	-	TRBJ2-1	TGCGCCAGCAGCCCCAAGGGGTCTAGTATACCCCAGGACCCATTCAATGAGCAGTTCTTC	CASSPKGSSIPQDPFNEQFF
TRBV4-3	-	-	TRBJ1-1	TGCGCCAGCAGCCAAGCACTCTTTATGAACACTGAAGCTTTCTTT	CASSQALFMNTEAFF
TRBV5-4	-	-	TRBJ2-7	TGTGCCAGCAGCAGGGACTCCAACTACGAGCAGTACTTC	CASSRDSNYEQYF
TRBV7-9	TRBD2	-	TRBJ2-7	TGTGCCAGCAGCTCAACCGCGTACGGCGGGAGCTACGAGCAGTACTTC	CASSSTAYGGSYEQYF
TRBV28	-	-	TRBJ1-5	TGTGCCAGCACCCCCGGGATCTTCAATCAGCCCCAGCATTTT	CASTPGIFNQPQHF
TRBV5-5	TRBD1	-	TRBJ1-5	TGTGCCAGCAGCTTGGGGCCGGGACAGGGCAATCAGCCCCAGCATTTT	CASSLGPGQGNQPQHF
TRBV19	-	-	TRBJ1-5	TGTGCCAGTAGTATTAGGCCCCGCAGGGGAGGCAATCAGCCCCAGCATTTT	CASSIRPRRGGNQPQHF
TRBV5-6	-	-	TRBJ2-2	TGTGCCAGCAGCTCGCCGGGACAAGTAACGAACACCGGGGAGCTGTTTTTT	CASSSPGQVTNTGELFF
TRBV11-3	TRBD1	-	TRBJ2-7	TGTGCCAGCAGCCAAGGGACAGCGGACGAGCAGTACTTC	CASSQGTADEQYF
TRBV5-1	-	-	TRBJ2-3	TGCGCCAGCAGCTTGGGGGGTCTAGCGCGCACAGATACGCAGTATTTT	CASSLGGLARTDTQYF